What follows are 18 T cell receptor beta chains derived from one specimen sequenced in a study of T cells in Graves' hyperthyroidism and ophthalmopathy. Regions amplified from RNA transcripts were the TCR beta CDR3 regions. Initially, a first-round RT-PCR of the TCR CDR3 employed the HTBI primer set. TCRdb processed the multiplex PCR reads anew with MiXCR; each CDR3 protein has one entry. The table records roughly 750,000 distinct CDR3 sequences, roughly 15% of them present only once. The sequenced sample was blood. The receptors stem from a man aged 18 to 29 with Graves' hyperthyroidism.

This clonotype came up many times. The rearrangement links TRBV30 to TRBJ1-1; D unclear. The V gene's germline CDR1 is GTSNPN and CDR2 SVGIG (reference sequence). V lost 5 bases and J 5 bases, leaving 21 bases between the germline ends. This CDR3 contains 15 residues. CDR3 in DNA: TGTGCCTGGCTAACTTGGGATGTTGGGAGGACTGAAGCTTTCTTT. It specifies CAWLTWDVGRTEAFF.

This clonotype was seen repeatedly, ten times or more. V gene TRBV11-2 combines with J gene TRBJ2-3, with D maybe TRBD2 (5 bases). The CDR3 extends over 14 amino acids. The V end lost 4 bases, the J end lost 6 bases, and 14 bases lay between the germline ends. The germline V gene encodes CDR1 SGHAT and CDR2 FQNNGV. The CDR3 region is CASSSRAGWDTQYF. The CDR3 nucleotides read TGTGCCAGCAGCTCGAGGGCCGGATGGGATACGCAGTATTTT. Based on the CDR3 plus reference TRBV11-2 and TRBJ2-3, the full variable domain is EAGVAQSPRYKIIEKRQSVAFWCNPISGHATLYWYQQILGQGPKLLIQFQNNGVVDDSQLPKDRFSAERLKGVDSTLKIQPAKLEDSAVYLCASSSRAGWDTQYFGPGTRLTVL.

This clonotype was counted once. A much more abundant neighbour one base away suggests this may be a read error. The rearrangement links TRBV9 to TRBJ2-5, with unresolved D. CDR3 length: 13 residues. Germline CDR1 is SGDLS and CDR2 is YYNGEE. Trimming stripped 5 bases from V and 8 bases from J, with 16 bases between. The CDR3 DNA is TGTGCCAGCAGGGTAACAGTTCTGGGAACCCAGTACTTC. Its protein product is CASRVTVLGTQYF.

This clonotype was seen a handful of times. The chain links TRBV20-1 to TRBJ2-3; D is undetermined. The CDR3 length is 13 residues. The germline V gene has CDR1 DFQATT and CDR2 SNEGSKA (reference sequence). Trimming left V 4 bases short and J 6 bases short, with 14 bases between. CDR3 in DNA: TGCAGTGCTATCCCATACTACACCGATACGCAGTATTTT. It yields the protein CSAIPYYTDTQYF.

Ten or more counts support this clonotype. The genes are TRBV7-9 and TRBJ2-7, with 7 bases that match TRBD2. V shed 5 bases, J shed 2 bases, and the junction held 6 bases outside the gene matches. Germline lookup yields CDR1 SEHNR and CDR2 FQNEAQ (reference sequence). There are 14 residues in the CDR3. In nucleotides, the CDR3 is TGTGCCAGCAGCGGCTCGGGACTAACCTACGAGCAGTACTTC. Amino acid sequence: CASSGSGLTYEQYF.

The V and J genes are TRBV20-1 and TRBJ2-7, with TRBD2 as a possible D gene (7 bases). V lost 1 base, J lost 2 bases, and 12 bases lay in between. Per germline, CDR1 DFQATT and CDR2 SNEGSKA (reference sequence). The CDR3 totals 14 residues. For the CDR3, the DNA is TGCAGTGCTAGAGTGAGGGGGGGGGCCTACGAGCAGTACTTC. It encodes CSARVRGGAYEQYF.

There are many counts of this clonotype. This CDR3 reads CATSRILGNTEAFF. CDR3 DNA: TGTGCCACCAGCAGGATTCTGGGGAACACTGAAGCTTTCTTT. The chain links TRBV15 to TRBJ1-1, with D uncertain. This CDR3 has 14 residues. V lost 3 bases and J 1 base, leaving 9 bases between the germline ends. Germline V gene sequence: CDR1 LNHNV, CDR2 YYDKDF (reference sequence).

The chain combines TRBV9 with TRBJ2-3, with D unresolved. V was clipped by 0 bases and J by 0 bases, with 5 bases between them. Germline V gene lookup returns CDR1 SGDLS and CDR2 YYNGEE. The CDR3 extends over 14 amino acids. The CDR3 DNA follows: TGTGCCAGCAGCGTAGAAGCCAGCACAGATACGCAGTATTTT. It is translated as CASSVEASTDTQYF. The full variable domain, completed using reference TRBV9 and TRBJ2-3, is DSGVTQTPKHLITATGQRVTLRCSPRSGDLSVYWYQQSLDQGLQFLIQYYNGEERAKGNILERFSAQQFPDLHSELNLSSLELGDSALYFCASSVEASTDTQYFGPGTRLTVL.

The rearrangement links TRBV14 to TRBJ2-7, with 10 bases lining up with TRBD2. This CDR3 comprises 17 residues. The junction had 10 bases not matched to a gene; V was cut back by 3 bases and J by 2 bases. The germline V gene encodes CDR1 SGHDN and CDR2 FVKESK. DNA of the CDR3: TGTGCCAGCAGCCAGAGACTAGCGGGCTCCTTCCCCTACGAGCAGTACTTC. It encodes CASSQRLAGSFPYEQYF.

V usage is TRBV30 and J usage is TRBJ2-7; 8 bases are shared with TRBD1. The CDR3 loop spans 13 amino acids. Germline V gives CDR1 GTSNPN, CDR2 SVGIG (reference sequence). V was clipped by 7 bases and J by 1 base; unmatched bases: 6. This CDR3 reads CASDRAGSYEQYF. In DNA form, the CDR3 reads TGTGCCTCGGACAGGGCAGGGTCCTACGAGCAGTACTTC.

This clonotype was found many times. V gene TRBV28 combines with J gene TRBJ2-1, with unresolved D. Germline V gene sequence: CDR1 MDHEN, CDR2 SYDVKM. V gave up 3 bases and J gave up 9 bases, with 12 bases separating them. The CDR3 runs to 13 residues. CDR3 nucleotide sequence: TGTGCCAGCAGTTTTCAGCAAGTCAGTGAGCAGTTCTTC. Translating gives CASSFQQVSEQFF.

Comment on this clonotype: Given a much more abundant clone one base away, this may be a read error. This chain connects TRBV6-5 to TRBJ2-7; 8 nucleotides align to TRBD2. Germline CDR1 MNHEY, CDR2 SVGAGI. The CDR3 spans 17 residues. CDR3 sequence (DNA): TGTGCCAGCAGTTACTCGGGGCGGGGGGCCGACTCCTACGAGCAGCACTTC. It encodes CASSYSGRGADSYEQHF.

The CDR3 coding sequence is TGCAGTGCTAGAAAGACAGCAAATAGCAATCAGCCCCAGCATTTT. This codes for CSARKTANSNQPQHF. The chain uses TRBV20-1 and TRBJ1-5; D may be TRBD1 (5 bases). The CDR3 is 15 residues long. Germline CDR1 DFQATT, CDR2 SNEGSKA (reference sequence). V was pared by 2 bases and J by 0 bases, with 11 bases between.

This clonotype was seen a handful of times. The chain links TRBV20-1 to TRBJ2-5, with 11 bases fitting TRBD2. In germline, CDR1 is DFQATT, CDR2 SNEGSKA (reference sequence). J was trimmed by 4 bases and V by 6 bases; bases with no gene match: 4. This CDR3 has 13 amino acids. The CDR3 protein is CSASTSGRETQYF. The CDR3 nucleotides are TGCAGTGCGAGCACTAGCGGGAGAGAGACCCAGTACTTC.

About this clonotype: Because the CDR3 is missing its conserved closing phenylalanine or tryptophan, this is likely a read error. The V gene is TRBV10-3, the J gene TRBJ2-5, with a possible D match to TRBD1 (6 bases). Germline V gene sequence: CDR1 ENHRY, CDR2 SYGVKD. The CDR3 runs 13 residues. Trimming cost V 10 bases and J 2 bases, with 14 bases left between them. The CDR3 sequence is CATRGRIQETQYS. In DNA form, the CDR3 reads TGTGCCACCAGGGGACGGATACAAGAGACCCAGTACTCC.

This chain links TRBV20-1 with TRBJ2-5; D may be TRBD1 (5 bases). This CDR3 has 15 amino acids. The V end lost 5 bases, the J end lost 2 bases, and 18 bases lay between the germline ends. Germline CDR1 and CDR2: DFQATT and SNEGSKA (reference sequence). CDR3 residues: CSAPRVLGRQETQYF. The DNA of the CDR3 is TGCAGTGCTCCCAGGGTCCTGGGAAGGCAAGAGACCCAGTACTTC.

This clonotype was detected many times. The rearrangement joins TRBV20-1 to TRBJ2-1; 14 nucleotides match TRBD2. J gave up 4 bases and V 6 bases, and 17 bases lay outside the gene matches. The CDR3 spans 19 residues. The germline gives CDR1 DFQATT, CDR2 SNEGSKA (reference sequence). The CDR3 reads CSAIPGLAGEWVGYNEQFF. CDR3 nucleotide sequence: TGCAGTGCCATACCGGGACTAGCGGGAGAATGGGTGGGTTACAATGAGCAGTTCTTC.

This chain connects TRBV19 to TRBJ1-2; no reliable D call. Trimming left V 1 base short and J 3 bases short, with 9 bases between. The germline CDR1 and CDR2 sequences are LNHDA and SQIVND (reference sequence). CDR3 length: 14 amino acids. The DNA of the CDR3 is TGTGCCAGTAGTATAGGGCAATCCGACTATGGCTACACCTTC. As protein: CASSIGQSDYGYTF.